This T cell receptor beta chain was captured in a study of T cell changes during pregnancy in multiple sclerosis. V was shortened by 5 bases and J by 7 bases, with 18 bases between the two germline ends. Germline V CDR1 and CDR2: MNHEY, SVGAGI. The CDR3 is 15 residues long. Sequencing was performed with immunoSEQ multiplex PCR; in TCRdb, only in-frame clones are kept and a portion is missing. Of tens of thousands of clones in the sample, roughly 90% were seen once. The material sequenced was CD4+ T cells from peripheral blood mononuclear cells, taken in the second trimester of pregnancy. The receptor comes from a female donor with multiple sclerosis, enrolled in a pregnancy study. This sequence joins TRBV6-5 and TRBJ2-1; D gene ambiguous. The CDR3 spells CASSQTGKGVNEQFF. The CDR3 region has the DNA TGTGCCAGCAGTCAGACTGGCAAAGGCGTAAATGAGCAGTTCTTC.